One sample yielded the 27 T cell receptor beta chains listed below, sequenced in a study of early T cells in non-severe SARS-CoV-2 infection (dated by TCRdb to about 2021). The library was prepared using 5' RACE. Sequencing instrument: NextSeq 500. TCRdb's own reprocessing of the public reads used fastp at Q25 and MiXCR and kept productive beta chains. Rows matching on CDR3 protein sequence are summarized as one entry with the most common DNA and genes. The sample contains around 26,000 distinct CDR3 sequences, about 4.8% of them found a single time. Of the sample, under 8% falls within the top ten clones. Sequenced: whole blood. These receptors were obtained from an adult who was a healthcare worker with PCR-confirmed SARS-CoV-2 infection or an uninfected control (not recorded which).

This clonotype was detected only a few times. The chain links TRBV20-1 to TRBJ2-5; tentatively, D is TRBD2 (6 bases). Germline loops: CDR1 DFQATT, CDR2 SNEGSKA (reference sequence). The CDR3 is 15 amino acids. Trimming pared 0 bases from V and 9 bases from J, leaving 20 bases between. CDR3 DNA sequence: TGCAGTGCTAGAGATCAAAAGGCCTTTACGGGGGCCCAGTACTTC. Residues: CSARDQKAFTGAQYF.

This clonotype was detected ten times or more. The rearrangement uses TRBV12-3 or TRBV12-4 and TRBJ2-1, with 9 bases identical to TRBD2. Trimming cost V 6 bases and J 12 bases; bases outside gene matches: 18. The CDR3 is 16 amino acids. The DNA of the CDR3 is TGTGCCAGCAGACATGCTAGCGGGGAAATCCCCGGGGTGCAGTTCTTC. Amino acids: CASRHASGEIPGVQFF.

This clonotype was detected ten times or more. This chain connects TRBV20-1 to TRBJ2-1; possible D gene TRBD1, 5 bases. Trimming left V 6 bases short and J 0 bases short, with 12 bases between. Germline CDR1 DFQATT, CDR2 SNEGSKA (reference sequence). This CDR3 has 14 amino acids. The CDR3 protein is CSAPDRNSYNEQFF. CDR3 nucleotides: TGCAGTGCCCCAGACAGAAACTCCTACAATGAGCAGTTCTTC.

This clonotype is categorized as medium-sized. V gene TRBV10-1 combines with J gene TRBJ2-1; 10 bases are shared with TRBD2. CDR1 is WNHNN and CDR2 is SYGVQD in the germline V gene (reference sequence). The length of the CDR3 is 15 residues. V was pared by 6 bases and J by 6 bases, with 8 bases of the junction left unmatched. The CDR3 DNA sequence: TGCGCCAGCAGCCACGAACTAGCGGGACGCAATGAGCAGTTCTTC. It yields the protein CASSHELAGRNEQFF.

This clonotype occurred many times. J is TRBJ2-5 and V is TRBV7-2; D is possibly TRBD2 (6 bases). V was cut by 5 bases and J by 5 bases, with 12 bases left in between. The CDR3 loop spans 13 amino acids. From germline, CDR1 is SGHTA and CDR2 FQGNSA. Written as DNA, the CDR3 is TGTGCCAGCAGCCCAATACGGGAGGAGACCCAGTACTTC. Its protein is CASSPIREETQYF.

This clonotype occurred many times. This chain uses TRBV7-3 with TRBJ2-3; D is unclear. CDR3 length equals 16 residues. Germline V lookup: CDR1 SGHTA, CDR2 FQGTGA. Deletions cut 0 bases from V and 6 bases from J, with 16 bases between. Here the CDR3 reads CASSLTGWMARDTQYF. The DNA of the CDR3 is TGTGCCAGCAGCTTAACGGGATGGATGGCCCGGGATACGCAGTATTTT. Drawing the rest from reference TRBV7-3 and TRBJ2-3, the complete variable domain is GAGVSQTPSNKVTEKGKYVELRCDPISGHTALYWYRQSLGQGPEFLIYFQGTGAADDSGLPNDRFFAVRPEGSVSTLKIQRTERGDSAVYLCASSLTGWMARDTQYFGPGTRLTVL.

This clonotype was seen many times. V is TRBV18 and J is TRBJ1-1, with 7 bases lining up with TRBD1. CDR3 size: 15 residues. Germline V gene data show CDR1 as KGHSH and CDR2 as LQKENI. The ends lost 4 bases at V and 1 base at J; junction bases unmatched: 6. CDR3 loop: CASSRAGTENTEAFF. CDR3 DNA sequence: TGTGCCAGCTCACGCGCCGGGACAGAGAACACTGAAGCTTTCTTT.

This clonotype was recorded a few times. The chain carries TRBV20-1 and TRBJ1-5; D may be TRBD1 (5 bases). V lost 1 base and J 4 bases, leaving 23 bases between the germline ends. Germline lookup yields CDR1 DFQATT and CDR2 SNEGSKA (reference sequence). The CDR3 extends over 18 amino acids. Here the CDR3 reads CSARAINRGTEGNQPQHF. The CDR3 coding sequence is TGCAGTGCTAGAGCCATAAATCGCGGCACCGAGGGGAATCAGCCCCAGCATTTT.

This clonotype was recorded at least ten times. The chain combines TRBV5-1 with TRBJ1-2, with D tentatively TRBD1 (6 bases). CDR1 and CDR2 (germline): SGHRS, YFSETQ. This CDR3 contains 14 residues. With 3 bases removed from V and 1 base from J, the gap between germline ends came to 10 bases. CDR3 residues: CASSSDRNNYGYTF. In nucleotides, the CDR3 is TGCGCCAGCAGCTCCGACAGGAATAACTATGGCTACACCTTC.

This clonotype came up a few times. V is TRBV18 and J is TRBJ1-3; 7 bases match TRBD1. Germline CDR1 KGHSH, CDR2 LQKENI. CDR3 length: 15 residues. With V trimmed by 2 bases and J by 8 bases, 9 bases remained unmatched. Here the CDR3 DNA reads TGTGCCAGCTCACCAGGGGACAGTGGTGGTGACACCATATATTTT. Residues: CASSPGDSGGDTIYF.

This clonotype was recorded a few times. V and J are TRBV28 and TRBJ2-7; D gene ambiguous. This CDR3 is 16 amino acids long. V lost 6 bases and J 0 bases, leaving 18 bases between the germline ends. From germline, CDR1 is MDHEN and CDR2 SYDVKM. CDR3 DNA sequence: TGTGCCAGCAGCTCGGGCAGCCTTACGATCTCCTACGAGCAGTACTTC. Its translation: CASSSGSLTISYEQYF.

The sample holds many counts of this clonotype. The V and J genes are TRBV6-6 and TRBJ1-3; tentatively, D is TRBD1 (5 bases). Looked up from germline, CDR1 is MNHNY and CDR2 is SVGAGI (reference sequence). The CDR3 contains 17 residues. Trimming shortened V by 4 bases and J by 5 bases, and 21 bases separated the two germline ends. CDR3 residues: CASSWNRQPGIRNTIYF. DNA of the CDR3: TGTGCCAGCAGTTGGAACCGACAGCCTGGCATTAGAAACACCATATATTTT.

This clonotype was seen ten or more times. The V gene is TRBV20-1, the J gene TRBJ1-2, with D perhaps matching TRBD1 (5 bases). The CDR3 runs 15 residues. V lost 4 bases and J 4 bases, leaving 19 bases between the germline ends. Germline CDR1 is DFQATT and CDR2 is SNEGSKA (reference sequence). This CDR3 is CSATFLRGDIYGYTF. The CDR3 bases are TGCAGTGCTACCTTCTTGAGGGGCGATATCTATGGCTACACCTTC.

This clonotype was seen ten or more times. This chain links TRBV5-4 with TRBJ1-5; D is ambiguous. V dropped 2 bases and J dropped 4 bases, with 7 bases sitting between them. CDR3 length: 13 amino acids. The V gene's germline CDR1 is SGHNT and CDR2 YYREEE (reference sequence). CDR3 sequence: CASSLAPNQPQHF. The CDR3 DNA reads TGTGCCAGCAGCTTAGCCCCGAATCAGCCCCAGCATTTT.

This clonotype has a count of ten or more. The chain recombines TRBV6-5 with TRBJ1-5; 10 positions match TRBD1. V shed 2 bases, J shed 2 bases, and the junction held 12 bases outside the gene matches. CDR1 is MNHEY, CDR2 SVGAGI, per germline. This CDR3 contains 19 residues. The CDR3 nucleotides read TGTGCCAGCAGTTACGCCCCCCCGGGGACAGGGGCCCGCAATCAGCCCCAGCATTTT. As protein: CASSYAPPGTGARNQPQHF.

In this sample, this clonotype turned up many times. The chain uses TRBV29-1 and TRBJ1-2; 7 bases align to TRBD1. The CDR3 consists of 13 residues. Per germline, CDR1 SQVTM and CDR2 ANQGSEA. Trimming cost V 4 bases and J 3 bases; bases outside gene matches: 5. CDR3 DNA: TGCAGCGTTGCTTCTACAGGGGACTATGGCTACACCTTC. Residues: CSVASTGDYGYTF.

This clonotype came up many times. This chain links TRBV2 with TRBJ2-1; 12 bases align to TRBD2. Germline V CDR1 and CDR2: SNHLY, FYNNEI. The CDR3 is made up of 15 amino acids. V lost 1 base and J lost 15; bases outside the gene matches: 10. The CDR3 protein is CASSEGPASGRALFF. CDR3 in DNA: TGTGCCAGCAGTGAAGGGCCAGCTAGCGGGAGGGCCTTGTTCTTC.

This clonotype was seen more than once but under ten times. V gene TRBV5-1 combines with J gene TRBJ2-5, with 7 bases fitting TRBD1. The CDR3 length is 14 residues. CDR1 is SGHRS and CDR2 is YFSETQ in the germline V gene. V trimming: 2 bases; J trimming: 4 bases; junction bases outside the gene matches: 5. Here the CDR3 reads CASSLTGAGETQYF. DNA for the CDR3: TGCGCCAGCAGCTTAACAGGGGCCGGAGAGACCCAGTACTTC.

The chain is built from TRBV29-1 and TRBJ2-2, with D perhaps given as TRBD1 or TRBD2 (5 bases each). The V gene lost 6 bases and the J gene lost 0 bases, with 14 bases spanning the gap. CDR1 and CDR2 (germline): SQVTM, ANQGSEA. The CDR3 runs to 15 residues. The CDR3: CSVCPGPSNTGELFF. Here the CDR3 DNA reads TGCAGCGTCTGCCCGGGACCGTCGAACACCGGGGAGCTGTTTTTT.

This clonotype was counted at least ten times. The chain combines TRBV7-9 with TRBJ1-5; D is undetermined. The CDR3 sequence is 14 residues long. Per germline, CDR1 SEHNR and CDR2 FQNEAQ (reference sequence). Trimming stripped 6 bases from V and 5 bases from J, with 14 bases between. CDR3 nucleotide sequence: TGTGCCAGCAGTCCATCACGGCCAGATCAGCCCCAGCATTTT. It encodes CASSPSRPDQPQHF.

This clonotype was found many times. DNA of the CDR3: TGTGCCAGCATGGGCAGATCGATCTCCTACGAGCAGTACTTC. This gives the protein CASMGRSISYEQYF. The rearrangement joins TRBV6-5 to TRBJ2-7; D gene uncertain. V lost 7 bases and J 0 bases, leaving 13 bases between the germline ends. The V gene's germline CDR1 is MNHEY and CDR2 SVGAGI. This CDR3 spans 14 amino acids.

This clonotype appeared many times. This rearrangement joins TRBV11-2 to TRBJ2-3, with D perhaps matching TRBD1 (6 bases). The V gene's germline CDR1 is SGHAT and CDR2 FQNNGV. This CDR3 spans 12 amino acids. The V and J ends lost 2 bases and 14 bases respectively, with 14 bases between them. CDR3 sequence: CASSLLGALRYF. CDR3 nucleotide sequence: TGTGCCAGCAGCTTACTGGGGGCACTTCGGTATTTT.

V gene TRBV7-9 combines with J gene TRBJ2-3; 9 bases align to TRBD2. CDR1 and CDR2 (germline): SEHNR, FQNEAQ (reference sequence). The CDR3 spans 14 residues. The ends lost 5 bases at V and 3 bases at J; junction bases unmatched: 3. DNA for the CDR3: TGTGCCAGCAGCCGAGGACTAGCGACAGATACGCAGTATTTT. Amino acids: CASSRGLATDTQYF.

In its sample, this clonotype was seen many times. The chain is built from TRBV5-1 and TRBJ1-5; no clear D. V was trimmed by 0 bases and J by 2 bases, leaving 9 bases between them. This CDR3 has 15 residues. Germline lookup yields CDR1 SGHRS and CDR2 YFSETQ. The CDR3 DNA sequence: TGCGCCAGCAGCTTGGGCGGGAAGGGCAATCAGCCCCAGCATTTT. This gives the protein CASSLGGKGNQPQHF.

The V call is TRBV27, the J call TRBJ2-1, with TRBD2 as a possible D gene (6 bases). Trimming took off 5 bases at V and 2 bases at J, with 13 bases between the two ends. CDR1 is MNHEY and CDR2 is SMNVEV in the germline V gene (reference sequence). The CDR3 is 15 amino acids. CDR3 sequence: CASSEGGFPYNEQFF. The CDR3 bases are TGTGCCAGCAGTGAGGGAGGATTTCCCTACAATGAGCAGTTCTTC.

This clonotype was recorded many times. The chain links TRBV28 to TRBJ2-3; D may be TRBD1 or TRBD2 (5 bases each). V lost 8 bases and J 4 bases, leaving 13 bases between the germline ends. CDR1 is MDHEN, CDR2 SYDVKM, per germline. CDR3 size: 13 residues. In DNA, the CDR3 is TGTGCCAGCTCCCAGTTGGGACCAGATACGCAGTATTTT. This encodes CASSQLGPDTQYF. Filled out from reference TRBV28 and TRBJ2-3, the complete variable domain reads DVKVTQSSRYLVKRTGEKVFLECVQDMDHENMFWYRQDPGLGLRLIYFSYDVKMKEKGDIPEGYSVSREKKERFSLILESASTNQTSMYLCASSQLGPDTQYFGPGTRLTVL.

This clonotype came up many times. This sequence joins TRBV5-6 and TRBJ1-1; D gene uncertain. From germline, CDR1 is SGHDT and CDR2 YYEEEE. This CDR3 is 14 amino acids long. V dropped 0 bases and J dropped 7 bases, with 13 bases sitting between them. The DNA of the CDR3 is TGTGCCAGCAGCTTGGAGGTCGGTTGGTATGAAGCTTTCTTT. Protein sequence: CASSLEVGWYEAFF. The full variable domain, with the rest looked up from reference TRBV5-6 and TRBJ1-1, is DAGVTQSPTHLIKTRGQQVTLRCSPKSGHDTVSWYQQALGQGPQFIFQYYEEEERQRGNFPDRFSGHQFPNYSSELNVNALLLGDSALYLCASSLEVGWYEAFFGQGTRLTVV.